This T cell receptor (beta chain) was sequenced for a study of blood T cell repertoires in COVID-19. CDR1 MNHEY and CDR2 SMNVEV come from the germline V gene (reference sequence). The V end lost 6 bases, the J end lost 1 base, and 17 bases lay between the germline ends. CDR3 length equals 16 residues. Method: immunoSEQ multiplex PCR; TCRdb's copy keeps in-frame clones and lacks some. Here the sample spans 60,000 to 80,000 clones, approximately 90% being singletons. Sequenced input: peripheral blood. The chain links TRBV27 to TRBJ2-3, with a tentative D call TRBD1 (8 bases). This TCR was recovered from a man aged 55-75 years with acute or convalescent COVID-19. The CDR3 nucleotides read TGTGCCAGCAGAGCCAGGGGGCTAGCGGGCACAGATACGCAGTATTTT. It yields the protein CASRARGLAGTDTQYF.